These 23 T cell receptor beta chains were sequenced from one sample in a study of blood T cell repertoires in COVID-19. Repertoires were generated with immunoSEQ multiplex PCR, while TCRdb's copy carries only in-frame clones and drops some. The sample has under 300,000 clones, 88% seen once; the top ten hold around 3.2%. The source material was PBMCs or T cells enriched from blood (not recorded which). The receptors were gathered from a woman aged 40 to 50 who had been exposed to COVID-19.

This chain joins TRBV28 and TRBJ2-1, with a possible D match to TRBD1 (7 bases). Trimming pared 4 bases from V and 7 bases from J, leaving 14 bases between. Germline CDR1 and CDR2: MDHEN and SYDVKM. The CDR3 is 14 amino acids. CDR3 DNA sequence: TGTGCCAGCAGTTCACTGACAGGGAGGAATGAGCAGTTCTTC. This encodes CASSSLTGRNEQFF.

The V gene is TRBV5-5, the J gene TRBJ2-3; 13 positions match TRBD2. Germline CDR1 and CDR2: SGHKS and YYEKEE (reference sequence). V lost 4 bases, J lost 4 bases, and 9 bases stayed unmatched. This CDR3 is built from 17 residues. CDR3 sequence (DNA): TGTGCCAGCAGCAGGACTAGCGGGAGCCATAGGCCAGATACGCAGTATTTT. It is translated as CASSRTSGSHRPDTQYF. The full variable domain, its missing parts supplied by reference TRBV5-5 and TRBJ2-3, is DAGVTQSPTHLIKTRGQQVTLRCSPISGHKSVSWYQQVLGQGPQFIFQYYEKEERGRGNFPDRFSARQFPNYSSELNVNALLLGDSALYLCASSRTSGSHRPDTQYFGPGTRLTVL.

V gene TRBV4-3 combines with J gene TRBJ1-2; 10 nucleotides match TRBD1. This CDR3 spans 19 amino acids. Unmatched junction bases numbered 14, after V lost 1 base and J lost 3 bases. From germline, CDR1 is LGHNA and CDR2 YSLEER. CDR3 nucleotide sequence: TGCGCCAGCAGCCAAGGTGTATTTACGGACAGGGGGTTGTACTATGGCTACACCTTC. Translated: CASSQGVFTDRGLYYGYTF.

As DNA, the CDR3 is TGCGCCAGCAGCTTGGAGGAGGGGGCCAACACTGAAGCTTTCTTT. Translating it yields CASSLEEGANTEAFF. The genes are TRBV5-1 and TRBJ1-1; TRBD1 matches at 7 bases. After removal of 0 bases from V and 2 bases from J, the junction contained 4 bases not matched to a gene. CDR1 SGHRS and CDR2 YFSETQ come from the germline V gene. The CDR3 sequence is 15 residues long.

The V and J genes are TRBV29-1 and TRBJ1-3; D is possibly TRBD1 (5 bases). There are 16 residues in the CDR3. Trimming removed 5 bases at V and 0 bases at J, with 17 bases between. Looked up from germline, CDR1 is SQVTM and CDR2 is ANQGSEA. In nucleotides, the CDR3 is TGCAGCGTTTGGGGCCACACAGAGTTCTCTGGAAACACCATATATTTT. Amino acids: CSVWGHTEFSGNTIYF.

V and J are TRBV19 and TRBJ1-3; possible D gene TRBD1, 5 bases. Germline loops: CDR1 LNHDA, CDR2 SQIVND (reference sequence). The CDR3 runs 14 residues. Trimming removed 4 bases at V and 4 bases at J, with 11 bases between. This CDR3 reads CASSTPDRGNTIYF. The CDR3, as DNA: TGTGCCAGTAGTACCCCTGACAGAGGAAACACCATATATTTT.

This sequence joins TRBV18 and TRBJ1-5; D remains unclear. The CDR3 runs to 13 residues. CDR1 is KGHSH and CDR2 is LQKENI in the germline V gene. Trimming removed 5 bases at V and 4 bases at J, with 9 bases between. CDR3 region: CASSSSENQPQHF. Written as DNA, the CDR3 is TGTGCCAGCTCATCATCAGAAAATCAGCCCCAGCATTTT.

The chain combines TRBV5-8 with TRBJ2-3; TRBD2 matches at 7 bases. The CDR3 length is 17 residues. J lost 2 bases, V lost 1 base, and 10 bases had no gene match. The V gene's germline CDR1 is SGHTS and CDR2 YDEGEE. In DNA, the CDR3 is TGTGCCAGCAGCTTGAGAGCGCGGGGGACCCTCACAGATACGCAGTATTTT. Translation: CASSLRARGTLTDTQYF.

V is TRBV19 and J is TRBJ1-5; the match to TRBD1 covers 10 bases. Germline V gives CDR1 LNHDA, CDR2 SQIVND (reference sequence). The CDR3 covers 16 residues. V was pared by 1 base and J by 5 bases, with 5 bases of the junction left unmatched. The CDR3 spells CASSIVSGTGDQPQHF. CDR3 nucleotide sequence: TGTGCCAGTAGTATAGTCTCCGGGACAGGGGATCAGCCCCAGCATTTT.

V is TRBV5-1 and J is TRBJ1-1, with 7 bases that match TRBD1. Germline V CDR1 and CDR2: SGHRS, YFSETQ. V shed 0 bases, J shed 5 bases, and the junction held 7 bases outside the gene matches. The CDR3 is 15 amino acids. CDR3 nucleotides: TGCGCCAGCAGCTTGGAGGGGGCTGTTAGGACTGAAGCTTTCTTT. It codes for CASSLEGAVRTEAFF.

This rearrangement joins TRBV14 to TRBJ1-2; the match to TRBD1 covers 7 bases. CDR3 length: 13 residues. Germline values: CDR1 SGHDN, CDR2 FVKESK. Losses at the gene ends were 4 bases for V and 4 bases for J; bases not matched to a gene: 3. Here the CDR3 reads CASSRGQFYGYTF. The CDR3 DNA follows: TGTGCCAGCAGCCGGGGACAGTTCTATGGCTACACCTTC.

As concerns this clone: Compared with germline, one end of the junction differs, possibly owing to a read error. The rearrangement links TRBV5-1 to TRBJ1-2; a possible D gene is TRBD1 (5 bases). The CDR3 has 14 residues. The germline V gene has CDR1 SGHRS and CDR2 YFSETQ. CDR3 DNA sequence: TGTGCCAGCAGCTTTATGGTTCAGGGCGAAGGCTACACCTTC. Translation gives CASSFMVQGEGYTF. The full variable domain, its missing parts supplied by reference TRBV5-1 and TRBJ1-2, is KAGVTQTPRYLIKTRGQQVTLSCSPISGHRSVSWYQQTPGQGLQFLFEYFSETQRNKGNFPGRFSGRQFSNSRSEMNVSTLELGDSALYLCASSFMVQGEGYTFGSGTRLTVV.

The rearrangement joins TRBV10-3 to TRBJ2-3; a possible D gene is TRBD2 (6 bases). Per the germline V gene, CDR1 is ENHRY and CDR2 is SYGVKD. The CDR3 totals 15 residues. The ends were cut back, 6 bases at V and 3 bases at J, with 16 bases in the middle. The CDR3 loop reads CAIRDRDGGTDTQYF. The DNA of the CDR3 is TGTGCCATCAGGGACCGGGACGGAGGGACAGATACGCAGTATTTT.

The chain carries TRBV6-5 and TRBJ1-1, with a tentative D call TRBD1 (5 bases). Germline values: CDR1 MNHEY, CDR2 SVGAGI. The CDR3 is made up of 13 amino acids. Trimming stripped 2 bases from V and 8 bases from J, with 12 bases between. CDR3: CASSYDAAGEAFF. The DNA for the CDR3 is TGTGCCAGCAGTTACGATGCGGCAGGGGAAGCTTTCTTT.

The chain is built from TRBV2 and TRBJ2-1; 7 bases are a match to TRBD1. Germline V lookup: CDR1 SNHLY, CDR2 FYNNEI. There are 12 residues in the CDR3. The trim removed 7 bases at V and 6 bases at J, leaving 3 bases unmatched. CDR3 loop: CASTAGGNEQFF. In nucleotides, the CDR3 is TGTGCCAGCACAGCAGGGGGCAATGAGCAGTTCTTC.

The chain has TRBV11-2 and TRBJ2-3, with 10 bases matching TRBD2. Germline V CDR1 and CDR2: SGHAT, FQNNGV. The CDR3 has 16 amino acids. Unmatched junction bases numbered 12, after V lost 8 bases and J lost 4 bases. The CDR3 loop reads CASDSGASGRPDTQYF. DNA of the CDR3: TGTGCCAGCGACTCTGGGGCTAGCGGGAGACCAGATACGCAGTATTTT.

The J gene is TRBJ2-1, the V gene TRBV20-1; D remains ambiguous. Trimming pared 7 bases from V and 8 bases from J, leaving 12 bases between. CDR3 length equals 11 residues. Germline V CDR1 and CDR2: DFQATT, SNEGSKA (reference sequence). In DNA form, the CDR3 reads TGCAGTGAAGAGAGAATCTATGAGCAGTTCTTC. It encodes CSEERIYEQFF.

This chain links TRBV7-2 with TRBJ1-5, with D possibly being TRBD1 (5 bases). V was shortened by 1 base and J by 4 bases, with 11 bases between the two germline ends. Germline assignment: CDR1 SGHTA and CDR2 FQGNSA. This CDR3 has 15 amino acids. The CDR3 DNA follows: TGTGCCAGCAGCTTAGTGACGGGGGTGAATCAGCCCCAGCATTTT. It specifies CASSLVTGVNQPQHF.

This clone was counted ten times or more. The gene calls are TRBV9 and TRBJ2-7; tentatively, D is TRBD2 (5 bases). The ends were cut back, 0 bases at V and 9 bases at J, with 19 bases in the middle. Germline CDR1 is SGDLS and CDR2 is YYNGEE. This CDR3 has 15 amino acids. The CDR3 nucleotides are TGTGCCAGCAGCGTAGACCCTTTTATGGAGGCTCGGCAGTACTTC. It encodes CASSVDPFMEARQYF. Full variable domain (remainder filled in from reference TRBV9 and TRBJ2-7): DSGVTQTPKHLITATGQRVTLRCSPRSGDLSVYWYQQSLDQGLQFLIQYYNGEERAKGNILERFSAQQFPDLHSELNLSSLELGDSALYFCASSVDPFMEARQYFGPGTRLTVT.

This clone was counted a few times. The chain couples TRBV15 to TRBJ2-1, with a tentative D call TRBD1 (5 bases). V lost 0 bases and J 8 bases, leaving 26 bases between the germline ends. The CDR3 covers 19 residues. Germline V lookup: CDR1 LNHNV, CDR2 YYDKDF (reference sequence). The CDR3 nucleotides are TGTGCCACCAGCAGAGATCTTAACACCTCCCTTAGAGGACACGATGAGCAGTTCTTC. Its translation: CATSRDLNTSLRGHDEQFF.

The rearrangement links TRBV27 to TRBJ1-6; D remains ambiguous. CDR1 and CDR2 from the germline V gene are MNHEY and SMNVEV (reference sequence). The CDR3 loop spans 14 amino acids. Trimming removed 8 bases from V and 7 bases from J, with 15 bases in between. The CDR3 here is CASRWGVQNSPLHF. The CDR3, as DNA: TGTGCCAGCCGGTGGGGAGTTCAAAATTCACCCCTCCACTTT.

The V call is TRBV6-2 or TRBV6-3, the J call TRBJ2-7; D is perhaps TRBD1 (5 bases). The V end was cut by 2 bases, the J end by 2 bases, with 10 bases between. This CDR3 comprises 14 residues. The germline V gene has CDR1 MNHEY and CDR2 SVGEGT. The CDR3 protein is CASSYQGRAYEQYV. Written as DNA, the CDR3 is TGTGCCAGCAGTTACCAGGGCAGGGCCTACGAGCAGTACGTC.

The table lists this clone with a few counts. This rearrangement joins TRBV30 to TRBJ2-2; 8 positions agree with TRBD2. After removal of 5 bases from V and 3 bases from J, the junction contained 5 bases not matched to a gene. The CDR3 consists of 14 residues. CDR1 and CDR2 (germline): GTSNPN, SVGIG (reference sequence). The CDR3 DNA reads TGTGCCTGGTCTACTAGCGGCTACACCGGGGAGCTGTTTTTT. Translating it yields CAWSTSGYTGELFF. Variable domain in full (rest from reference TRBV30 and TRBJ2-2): SQTIHQWPATLVQPVGSPLSLECTVEGTSNPNLYWYRQAAGRGLQLLFYSVGIGQISSEVPQNLSASRPQDRQFILSSKKLLLSDSGFYLCAWSTSGYTGELFFGEGSRLTVL.